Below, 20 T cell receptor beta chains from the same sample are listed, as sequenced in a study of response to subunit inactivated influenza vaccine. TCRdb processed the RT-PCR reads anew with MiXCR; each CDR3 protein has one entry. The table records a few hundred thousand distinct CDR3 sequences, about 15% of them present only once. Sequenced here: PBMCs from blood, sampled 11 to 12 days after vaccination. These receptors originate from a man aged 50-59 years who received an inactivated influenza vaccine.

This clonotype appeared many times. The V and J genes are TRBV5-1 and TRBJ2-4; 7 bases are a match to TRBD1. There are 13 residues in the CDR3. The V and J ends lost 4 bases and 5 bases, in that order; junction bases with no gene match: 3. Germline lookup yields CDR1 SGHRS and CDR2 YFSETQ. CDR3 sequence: CASSATGENIQYF. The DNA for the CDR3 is TGCGCCAGCAGCGCCACAGGGGAAAACATTCAGTACTTC.

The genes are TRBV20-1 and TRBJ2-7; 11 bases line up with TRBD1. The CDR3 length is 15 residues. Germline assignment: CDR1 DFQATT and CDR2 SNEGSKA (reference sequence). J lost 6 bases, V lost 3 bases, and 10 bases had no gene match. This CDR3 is CSARVRGTGGFEQYF. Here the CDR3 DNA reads TGCAGTGCTAGGGTCCGCGGGACAGGGGGGTTCGAGCAGTACTTC.

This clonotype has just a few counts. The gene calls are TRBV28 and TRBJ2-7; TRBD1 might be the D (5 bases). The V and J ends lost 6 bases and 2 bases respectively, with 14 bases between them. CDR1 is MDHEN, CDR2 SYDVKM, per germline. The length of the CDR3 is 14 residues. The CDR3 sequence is CASSGQGTPYEQYF. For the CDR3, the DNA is TGTGCCAGCAGCGGTCAGGGAACCCCCTACGAGCAGTACTTC.

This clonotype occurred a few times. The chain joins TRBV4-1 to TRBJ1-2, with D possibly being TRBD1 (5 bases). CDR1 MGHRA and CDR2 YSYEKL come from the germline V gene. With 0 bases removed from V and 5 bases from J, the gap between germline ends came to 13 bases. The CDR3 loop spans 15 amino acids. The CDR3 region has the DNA TGCGCCAGCAGCCAAGATGAGAGGGGTTCATATGGCTACACCTTC. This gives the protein CASSQDERGSYGYTF.

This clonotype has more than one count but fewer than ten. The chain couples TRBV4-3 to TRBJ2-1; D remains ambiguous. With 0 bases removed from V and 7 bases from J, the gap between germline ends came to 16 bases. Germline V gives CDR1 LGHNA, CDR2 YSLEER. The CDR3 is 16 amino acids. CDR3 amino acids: CASSQDSAPRPNEQFF. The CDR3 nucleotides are TGCGCCAGCAGCCAAGATTCCGCTCCCCGGCCTAATGAGCAGTTCTTC.

This CDR3 reads CASSWKSYEQYF. CDR3 in DNA: TGTGCCAGCAGTTGGAAGTCCTACGAGCAGTACTTC. The rearrangement links TRBV12-3 or TRBV12-4 to TRBJ2-7; D is undetermined. Trimming stripped 4 bases from V and 1 base from J, with 5 bases between. This CDR3 has 12 amino acids.

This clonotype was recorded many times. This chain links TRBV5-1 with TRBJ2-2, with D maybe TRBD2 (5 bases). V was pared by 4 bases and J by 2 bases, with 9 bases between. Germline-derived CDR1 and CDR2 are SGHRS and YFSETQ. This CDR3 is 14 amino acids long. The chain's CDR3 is CASSDGDNTGELFF. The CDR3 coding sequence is TGCGCCAGCAGCGACGGGGATAACACCGGGGAGCTGTTTTTT.

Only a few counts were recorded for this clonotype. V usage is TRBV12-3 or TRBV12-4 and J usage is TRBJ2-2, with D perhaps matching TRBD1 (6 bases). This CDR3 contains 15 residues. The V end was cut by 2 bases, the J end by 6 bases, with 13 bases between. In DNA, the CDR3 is TGTGCCAGCAGTTTACAGGGACAATTATCCGGGGAGCTGTTTTTT. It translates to CASSLQGQLSGELFF.

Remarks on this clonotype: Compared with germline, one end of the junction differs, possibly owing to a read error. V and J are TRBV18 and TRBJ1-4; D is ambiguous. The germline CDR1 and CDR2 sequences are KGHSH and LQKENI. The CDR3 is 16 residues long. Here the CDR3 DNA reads TGTGCCAGCTCACCACCGTTAGGGCATGGTAATGAAAAACTGCTTTTT. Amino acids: CASSPPLGHGNEKLLF.

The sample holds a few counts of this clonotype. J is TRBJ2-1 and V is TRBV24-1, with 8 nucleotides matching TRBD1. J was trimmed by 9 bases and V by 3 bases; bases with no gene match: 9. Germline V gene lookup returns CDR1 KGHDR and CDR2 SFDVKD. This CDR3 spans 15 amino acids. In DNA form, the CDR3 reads TGTGCCACCAGTGATCCGGGACAGGAGTTTGGTGAGCAGTTCTTC. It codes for CATSDPGQEFGEQFF.

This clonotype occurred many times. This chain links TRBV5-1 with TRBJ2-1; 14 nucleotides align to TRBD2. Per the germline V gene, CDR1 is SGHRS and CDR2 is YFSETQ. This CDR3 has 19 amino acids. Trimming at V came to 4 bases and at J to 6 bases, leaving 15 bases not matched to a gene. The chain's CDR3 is CASSPIYSGTSGSGNEQFF. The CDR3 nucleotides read TGCGCCAGCAGCCCGATATACTCAGGGACTAGCGGGAGTGGCAATGAGCAGTTCTTC.

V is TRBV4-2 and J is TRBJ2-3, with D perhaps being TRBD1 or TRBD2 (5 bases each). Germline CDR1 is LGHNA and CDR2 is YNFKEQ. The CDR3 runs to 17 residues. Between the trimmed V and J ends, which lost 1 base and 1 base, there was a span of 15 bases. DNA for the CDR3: TGTGCCAGCAGCCAAGTCGCTGGGGGAAGGGGCACAGATACGCAGTATTTT. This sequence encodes CASSQVAGGRGTDTQYF.

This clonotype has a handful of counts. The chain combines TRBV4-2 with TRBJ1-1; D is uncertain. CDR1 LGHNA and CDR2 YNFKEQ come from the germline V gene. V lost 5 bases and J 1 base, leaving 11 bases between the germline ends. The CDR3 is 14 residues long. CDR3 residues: CASSISRANTEAFF. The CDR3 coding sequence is TGTGCCAGCAGCATATCGAGGGCGAACACTGAAGCTTTCTTT.

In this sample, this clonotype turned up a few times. CDR3 nucleotides: TGTGCCAGCAGCCAAACCGGGGCGTTTGGCTCCTACAATGAGCAGTTCTTC. It encodes CASSQTGAFGSYNEQFF. The rearrangement uses TRBV4-2 and TRBJ2-1; D tentatively reads TRBD1 or TRBD2 (5 bases each). The CDR3 totals 17 residues. Deletions cut 2 bases from V and 0 bases from J, with 14 bases between. Germline-derived CDR1 and CDR2 are LGHNA and YNFKEQ.

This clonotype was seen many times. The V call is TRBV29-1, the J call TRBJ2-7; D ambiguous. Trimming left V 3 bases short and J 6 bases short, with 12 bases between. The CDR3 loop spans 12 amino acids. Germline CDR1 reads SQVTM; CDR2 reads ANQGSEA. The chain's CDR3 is CSVEDGSVEQYF. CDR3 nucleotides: TGCAGCGTTGAGGACGGGTCAGTCGAGCAGTACTTC.

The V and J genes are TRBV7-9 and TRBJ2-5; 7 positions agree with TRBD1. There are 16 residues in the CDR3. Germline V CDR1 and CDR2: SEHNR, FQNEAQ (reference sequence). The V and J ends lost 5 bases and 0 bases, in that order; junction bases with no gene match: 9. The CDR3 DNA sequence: TGTGCCAGCAGCCGACGGGACAGCCAATACCAAGAGACCCAGTACTTC. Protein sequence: CASSRRDSQYQETQYF.

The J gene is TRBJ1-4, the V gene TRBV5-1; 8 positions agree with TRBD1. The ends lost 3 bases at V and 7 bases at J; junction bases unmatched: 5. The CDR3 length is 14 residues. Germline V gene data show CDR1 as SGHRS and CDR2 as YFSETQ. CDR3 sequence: CASSWTGSGEKLFF. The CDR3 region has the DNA TGCGCCAGCAGCTGGACAGGGTCGGGTGAAAAACTGTTTTTT.

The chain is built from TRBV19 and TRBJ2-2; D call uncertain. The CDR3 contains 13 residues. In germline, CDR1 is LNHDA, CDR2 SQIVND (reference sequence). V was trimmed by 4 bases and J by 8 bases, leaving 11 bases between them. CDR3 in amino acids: CASSKVRGGELFF. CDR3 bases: TGTGCCAGTAGTAAGGTCCGCGGAGGGGAGCTGTTTTTT.

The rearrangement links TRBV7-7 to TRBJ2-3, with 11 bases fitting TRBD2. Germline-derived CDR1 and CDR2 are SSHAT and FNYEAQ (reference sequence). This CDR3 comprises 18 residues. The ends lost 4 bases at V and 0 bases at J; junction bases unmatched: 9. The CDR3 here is CASSSHPRTSGSTDTQYF. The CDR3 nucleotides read TGTGCCAGCAGCTCACATCCACGGACTAGCGGGAGCACAGATACGCAGTATTTT.

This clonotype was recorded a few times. CDR3 bases: TGCGCCAGCAGCCTTATCCGGTCCCCTAGCTATGGCTACACCTTC. It is translated as CASSLIRSPSYGYTF. The chain uses TRBV4-3 and TRBJ1-2; D uncertain. From germline, CDR1 is LGHNA and CDR2 YSLEER. V lost 4 bases, J lost 4 bases, and 16 bases lay in between. This CDR3 comprises 15 residues.